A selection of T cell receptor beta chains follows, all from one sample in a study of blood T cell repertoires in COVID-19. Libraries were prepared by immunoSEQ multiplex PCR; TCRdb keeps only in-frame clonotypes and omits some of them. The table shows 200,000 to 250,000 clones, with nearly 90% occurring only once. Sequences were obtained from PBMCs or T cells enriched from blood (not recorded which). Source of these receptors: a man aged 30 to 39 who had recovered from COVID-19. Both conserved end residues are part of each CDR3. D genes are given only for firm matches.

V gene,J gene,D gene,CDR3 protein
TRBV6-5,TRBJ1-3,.,CASKTPGAGGNTIYF
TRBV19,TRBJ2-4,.,CASSSPRPQGAKNIQYF
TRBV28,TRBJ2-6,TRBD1,CASKVQGTNVLTF
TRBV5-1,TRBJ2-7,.,CASSLEQGYEQYF
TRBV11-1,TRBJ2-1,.,CASSYLRFSYNEQFF
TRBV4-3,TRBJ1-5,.,CASSQDLINQPQHF
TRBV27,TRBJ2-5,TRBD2,CASSPIPIAGGETQYF
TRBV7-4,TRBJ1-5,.,CASTAAHGGASNQPQHF
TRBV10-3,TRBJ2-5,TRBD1,CATATGEEETQYF
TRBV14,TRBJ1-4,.,CASSQDQGSGLFF
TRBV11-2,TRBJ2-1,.,CASSPRDSSISYNEQFF
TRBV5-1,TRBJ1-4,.,CASSLDVYNEKLFF
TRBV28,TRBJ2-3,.,CASSSGPEANLYLLDVLSQYF
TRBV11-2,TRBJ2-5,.,CASSLNVYAQYF
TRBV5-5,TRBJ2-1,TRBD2,CASSFRIAGVGNEQFF
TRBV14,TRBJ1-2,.,CASSQFAGSNYGYTF
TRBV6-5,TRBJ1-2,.,CASSSSGGGYTF
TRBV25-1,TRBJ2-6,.,CASSEFFSSGANVLTF
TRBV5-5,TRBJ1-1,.,CASSLNFGSEAFF
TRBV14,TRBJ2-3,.,CASSQEWGADTQYF
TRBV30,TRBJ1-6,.,CAWSQPGLWNSPLHF
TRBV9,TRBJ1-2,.,CASSVDAGSYGYTF
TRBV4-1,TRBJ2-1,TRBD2,CASSHGLAGGGASYNEQFF
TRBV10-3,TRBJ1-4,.,CAISPDRVYEKLFF
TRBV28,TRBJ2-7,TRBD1,CASSGSDRSSYEQYF
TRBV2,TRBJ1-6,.,CASSARAGAASPLHF
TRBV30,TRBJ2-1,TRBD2,CAWGTIPYNEQFF
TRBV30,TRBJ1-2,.,CAWSLFSPRQGYGYTF
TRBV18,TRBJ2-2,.,CASSSQTEPTGELFF
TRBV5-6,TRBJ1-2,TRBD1,CASSFADRGGGYTF
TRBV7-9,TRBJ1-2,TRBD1,CASEDRANYGYTF
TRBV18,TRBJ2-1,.,CASLVERVYNEQFF
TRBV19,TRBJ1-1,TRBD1,CASSRDRDFMNTEAFF
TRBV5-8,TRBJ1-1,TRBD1,CASSLASGGYTEAFF
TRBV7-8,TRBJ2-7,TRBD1,CASSLDREEQYF
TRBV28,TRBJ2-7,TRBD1,CASSLLSGQATYEQYF
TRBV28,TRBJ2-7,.,CASSLINEQYF
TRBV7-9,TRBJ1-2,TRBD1,CASSLDRANGYTF
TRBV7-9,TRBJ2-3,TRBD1,CASSLWSGTGSSDTQYF
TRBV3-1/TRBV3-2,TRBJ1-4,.,CASSQGHGGEKLFF
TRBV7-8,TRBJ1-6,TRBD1,CASSLGQGMISPLHF
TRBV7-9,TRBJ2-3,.,CASSPQAGGAGDTQYF
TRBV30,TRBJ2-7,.,CACRMPGTYEQYF
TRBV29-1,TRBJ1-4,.,CSGGGPDEKLFF
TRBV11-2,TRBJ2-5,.,CASNLGLPQETQYF
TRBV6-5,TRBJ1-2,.,CASSYSRGYGYTF
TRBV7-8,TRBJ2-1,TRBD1,CASSLRETGGYNEQFF
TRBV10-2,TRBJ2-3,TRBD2,CASSLGTTSGSIDTQYF
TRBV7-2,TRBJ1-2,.,CASSLMRAGGERNGYTF
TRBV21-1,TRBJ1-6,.,CASSPSRSVPPLHF
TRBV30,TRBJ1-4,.,CAWSFGQLKTNEKLFF
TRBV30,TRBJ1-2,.,CAWSQRTAGGYTF
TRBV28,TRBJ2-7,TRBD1,CASNTGGSYEQYF
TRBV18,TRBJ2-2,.,CASSPMERRTGELFF
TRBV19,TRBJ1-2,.,CASSRIEAGPSGYTF